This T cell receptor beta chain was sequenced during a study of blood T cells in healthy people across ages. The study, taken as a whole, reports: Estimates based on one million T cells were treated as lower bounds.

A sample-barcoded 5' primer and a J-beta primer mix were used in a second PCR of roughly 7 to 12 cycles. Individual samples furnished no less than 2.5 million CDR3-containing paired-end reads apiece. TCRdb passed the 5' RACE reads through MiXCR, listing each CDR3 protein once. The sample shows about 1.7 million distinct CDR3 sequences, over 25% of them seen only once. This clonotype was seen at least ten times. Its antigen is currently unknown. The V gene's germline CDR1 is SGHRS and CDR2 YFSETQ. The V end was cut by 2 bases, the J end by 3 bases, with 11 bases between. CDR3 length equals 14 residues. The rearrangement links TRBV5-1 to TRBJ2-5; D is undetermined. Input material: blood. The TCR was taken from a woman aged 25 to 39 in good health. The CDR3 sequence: CASSFLTSKETQYF. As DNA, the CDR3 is TGCGCCAGCAGCTTCTTGACCTCGAAAGAGACCCAGTACTTC.